A single T cell receptor beta chain is shown here with its context. Methods used by the authors: Amplifying reference gene primers gave estimates of nucleated cell counts. Measured with immunoSEQ multiplex PCR; TCRdb has only the in-frame clones, and not every one. V and J calls and clone size are as listed in that table; D and trimming were resolved from the DNA. The sample lists about 220,000 clones, approximately 80% occurring once. The data were taken from a study of blood T cell repertoires in COVID-19. Study at large: Specimens from acute and convalescent COVID-19 originated in the United States, Italy and Spain. In each case, the material was cDNA or gDNA derived from T cells, B-cell-depleted T cells, or PBMCs.

The CDR3 spans 14 residues. J gave up 7 bases and V 3 bases, and 4 bases lay outside the gene matches. CDR1 and CDR2 (germline): SGHDT, YYEEEE. Sequencing was carried out using peripheral blood. The chain employs TRBV5-6 and TRBJ2-2; 9 bases line up with TRBD1. The TCR was taken from a man aged 45-65 years with active or convalescent COVID-19. The CDR3 bases are TGTGCCAGCAGCTGGACAGGGGCAGGCGGGGAGCTGTTTTTT. Protein: CASSWTGAGGELFF. Looking up the rest from reference TRBV5-6 and TRBJ2-2 gives the full variable domain: DAGVTQSPTHLIKTRGQQVTLRCSPKSGHDTVSWYQQALGQGPQFIFQYYEEEERQRGNFPDRFSGHQFPNYSSELNVNALLLGDSALYLCASSWTGAGGELFFGEGSRLTVL.